This is a list of T cell receptor beta chains from one sample in a study of identifying expanded T cells in peripheral blood. The repertoire was sequenced with immunoSEQ multiplex PCR; TCRdb's copy has only in-frame clones and lacks some. The table shows around 90,000 clones, with 70% to 90% occurring only once. Specimen: blood. The receptors were sampled from a person aged 18 to 70 in good health. Each CDR3 is given without its conserved first and last residue. The order of the fields is V gene, clone size, CDR3 protein. For some rows the clone size is stated as once, few or many, or as a class when expanded; others skip it.

TRBV19 NA ASSTSTGYNQPQH
TRBV19 NA ASSLIGTLKNEQF
TRBV5-4 once ASSLVLRTYNEQF
TRBV7-2 NA ASSLARLAVNTDTQY
TRBV27 NA ASSQGFEQY
TRBV7-9 NA ASSRGLVATDTQY
TRBV28 NA ASSYWGGLAGASRELF
TRBV28 NA ASSRADTQNTEAF
TRBV5-1 NA ASSPGGGYT
TRBV6-6 NA ASSYSGTRSNYGYT
TRBV9 NA ASSVEVVGTGELF
TRBV10-3 few AISTAIKTPGDGYT
TRBV5-1 NA ASRKDRGQPTYEQY
TRBV5-4 NA ASSYGTSDLETQY
TRBV7-9 NA ASSLEGANTGELF
TRBV7-9 once ASRDGAGGTDTQY
TRBV4-2 NA ASSQEAGATGELF
TRBV4-2 NA ASSRTLTGVYGYT
TRBV7-8 NA ASSLLGHFNEKLF
TRBV30 few AWSERQPNTEAF
TRBV15 NA ATSRTVFNTDTQY
TRBV9 NA ASSAGPDVTYEQY